These T cell receptor beta chains were read from a single sample in a study of cytotoxic CD8 clonotypes in ibrutinib-treated CLL. Produced via immunoSEQ multiplex PCR; TCRdb's table is partial and in-frame only. The data show over 40,000 clones, with 75% to 90% seen just once and roughly 20% held by the top ten. Sample: PBMCs, taken after 24 months of ibrutinib treatment. These receptors came from a human donor with chronic lymphocytic leukemia. Both conserved end residues are part of each CDR3.

TRBV27 | CASSKTLAYEQYF
TRBV30 | CAWSVGPPRDEQYF
TRBV6-5 | CASSSAGTANTGELFF
TRBV18 | CASSPPQLNTEAFF
TRBV6-1 | CASSEAISVGSYEQYF
TRBV15 | CATSRPSRGSYGYTF
TRBV6-6 | CASSRQSANTGELFF
TRBV27 | CASSLSMGGSDTQYF
TRBV6-5 | CASSPDRLANEQFF
TRBV11-2 | CASSGGLSSYNEQFF
TRBV5-1 | CASSLGLASPERRETQYF
TRBV21-1 | CASSKVRGGLAEAFF
TRBV11-3 | CASSLNPGGAGNEQFF
TRBV5-4 | CASSAGTSGRASYNEQFF
TRBV27 | CASSPLDGTSLYEQYF
TRBV11-3 | CASSLTGDNTEAFF
TRBV19 | CASSILAGWASGRQETQYF
TRBV5-1 | CASSLAREKETQYF
TRBV6-5 | CASSVAGVNEQYF
TRBV10-2 | CASRLGRAGIYNEQFF